This T cell receptor beta chain came from a study of low-dose radiotherapy and immunotherapy resistance in tumors (dated by TCRdb to the early 2020s). Background for the entire study: In Cohort 1, each fraction delivered 0.5 Gy every 2 weeks, and the prescribed total PTV dose was 6.5 Gy. Patients were given nivolumab as a 240 mg flat dose every two weeks and ipilimumab at 1 mg/kg every six weeks, with both drugs delivered intravenously. Cyclophosphamide 200 mg/m2 was given intravenously every two weeks, one day before each radiation and immunotherapy administration. Eight patients were included in the translational analysis: three from the first dose cohort and the first five from the second dose cohort. Trial participants were not randomized into treatment groups. Starting on cycle 1 day 1, patients took 300 mg of aspirin by mouth once daily for four cycles. Cohort 2 received 1 Gy per fraction every two weeks, with a total of 13 Gy over 26 weeks.

The sample's time point, from its label and the paper: before trial treatment. Donors were enrolled in RACIN, a single-arm phase I dose-escalation trial combining nivolumab, ipilimumab, aspirin, low-dose cyclophosphamide and low-dose radiotherapy. To be eligible, a patient needed to have an advanced solid tumor that was TIL-negative. For sequencing, an Illumina HiSeq 2500 was employed. First-strand cDNA was synthesized using Superscript III and a set of TRAV- and TRBV-specific primers, so that both TCRalpha and TCRbeta chains were covered. A roughly 19-cycle PCR with Phusion amplified the TCRs, pairing a constant-region primer with the adapter that was attached to the V primers. The isolated mRNA was amplified using the MessageAmp II aRNA Amplification Kit, with in vitro transcription performed for 16 hours at 37 degrees C. The Dynabeads mRNA DIRECT Purification Kit was used to isolate mRNA for TCR sequencing. Indexed Illumina adapters were added in a second Phusion PCR of approximately 25 cycles, after which AMPure XP beads were used to purify the products. The published analysis was carried out like this. Custom Perl scripts pooled TCR sequences encoding the same protein, removed out-of-frame sequences and computed each clonotype's abundance. Any TCR sequence supported by only a single read was excluded from analysis. Among the metrics used to describe the repertoires were Shannon entropy, Gini index, clonality, richness, and the frequency of TCRs shared between repertoires. The public reads were run again by TCRdb, first through fastp at Q25 and then through MiXCR, and only productive beta chains were kept. Entries that share a CDR3 protein sequence are merged under the most common genes and DNA. For this entry, the V and J calls and clone size follow TCRdb and not the study's own pipeline. The sample records 65,000 to 95,000 distinct CDR3 sequences, around 18% of which are singletons. The top ten constitute around 6.3% of the sample.

This clonotype was observed many times. Its antigen remains unidentified. Per-base qualities were not stored, and no clone one base away is much larger. The CDR1 and CDR2 encoded by the germline V gene (reference sequence) are DFQATT and SNEGSKA. From its cysteine to its phenylalanine, the CDR3 spans 14 amino acids. Just CDR3 DNA is preserved here, 42 bases in frame from base 1. V lost 3 bases and J lost 1 base, and the count of bases not matched to a germline gene is 2. The source is a male donor with prostate cancer. This chain joins TRBV20-1 to TRBJ1-2, and 10 junction bases match TRBD1. The input for sequencing was PBMCs, taken before treatment. The CDR3 protein is CSARTGGSNYGYTF. The nucleotides read TGCAGTGCTAGGACAGGGGGCAGTAACTATGGCTACACCTTC.